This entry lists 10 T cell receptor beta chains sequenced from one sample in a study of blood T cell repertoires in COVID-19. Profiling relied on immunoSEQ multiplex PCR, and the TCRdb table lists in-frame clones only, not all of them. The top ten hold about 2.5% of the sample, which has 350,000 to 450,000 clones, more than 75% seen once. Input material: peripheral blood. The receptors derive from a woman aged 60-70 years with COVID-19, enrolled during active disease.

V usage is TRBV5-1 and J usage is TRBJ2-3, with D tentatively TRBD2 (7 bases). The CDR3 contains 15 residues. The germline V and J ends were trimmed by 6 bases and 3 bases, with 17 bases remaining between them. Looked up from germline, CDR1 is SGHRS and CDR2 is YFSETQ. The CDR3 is CASNLWGGRTDTQYF. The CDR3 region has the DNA TGCGCCAGCAATCTCTGGGGGGGCCGGACAGATACGCAGTATTTT.

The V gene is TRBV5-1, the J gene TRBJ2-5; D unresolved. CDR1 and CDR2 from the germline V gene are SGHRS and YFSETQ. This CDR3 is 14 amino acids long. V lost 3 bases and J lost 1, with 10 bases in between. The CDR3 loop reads CASSYDTVQETQYF. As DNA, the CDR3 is TGCGCCAGCAGCTACGACACGGTCCAAGAGACCCAGTACTTC. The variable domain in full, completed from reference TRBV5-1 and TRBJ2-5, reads KAGVTQTPRYLIKTRGQQVTLSCSPISGHRSVSWYQQTPGQGLQFLFEYFSETQRNKGNFPGRFSGRQFSNSRSEMNVSTLELGDSALYLCASSYDTVQETQYFGPGTRLLVL.

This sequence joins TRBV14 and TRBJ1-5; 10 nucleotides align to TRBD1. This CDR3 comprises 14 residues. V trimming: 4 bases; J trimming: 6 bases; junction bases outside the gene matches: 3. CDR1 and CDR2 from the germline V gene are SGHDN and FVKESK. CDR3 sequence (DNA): TGTGCCAGCAGCCTGGGACAGGGGAGTCAGCCCCAGCATTTT. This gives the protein CASSLGQGSQPQHF.

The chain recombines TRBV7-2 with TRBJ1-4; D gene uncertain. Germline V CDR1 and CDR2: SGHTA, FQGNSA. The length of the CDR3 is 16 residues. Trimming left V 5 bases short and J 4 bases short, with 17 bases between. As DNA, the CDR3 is TGTGCCAGCAGCCATACTGGCGGGCGGATTAATGAAAAACTGTTTTTT. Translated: CASSHTGGRINEKLFF.

The CDR3 reads CASSSQGARGYTF. The CDR3 bases are TGTGCCAGCAGCTCACAGGGGGCGCGGGGCTACACCTTC. The chain recombines TRBV3-1 (or the pseudogene TRBV3-2) with TRBJ1-2, with 9 bases aligning to TRBD1. The CDR3 loop spans 13 amino acids. Germline CDR1 is LGHDT and CDR2 is YNNKEL (reference sequence). J lost 8 bases, V lost 5 bases, and 6 bases had no gene match.

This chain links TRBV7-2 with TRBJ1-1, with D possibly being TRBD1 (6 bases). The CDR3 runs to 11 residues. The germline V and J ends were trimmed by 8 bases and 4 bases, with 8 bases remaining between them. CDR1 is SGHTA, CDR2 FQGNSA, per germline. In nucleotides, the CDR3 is TGTGCCAGCCTAGGGGGCACTGAAGCTTTCTTT. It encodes CASLGGTEAFF. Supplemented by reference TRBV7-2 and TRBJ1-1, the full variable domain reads GAGVSQSPSNKVTEKGKDVELRCDPISGHTALYWYRQSLGQGLEFLIYFQGNSAPDKSGLPSDRFSAERTGGSVSTLTIQRTQQEDSAVYLCASLGGTEAFFGQGTRLTVV.

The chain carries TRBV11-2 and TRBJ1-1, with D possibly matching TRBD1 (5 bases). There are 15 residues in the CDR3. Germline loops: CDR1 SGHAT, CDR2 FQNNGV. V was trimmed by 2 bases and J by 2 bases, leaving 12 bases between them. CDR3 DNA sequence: TGTGCCAGCAGCTTACAGGGAAGGGAAAACACTGAAGCTTTCTTT. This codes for CASSLQGRENTEAFF.

The DNA of the CDR3 is TGTGCCAGCTCCCCGACTAGCGGGGGCCCCGAGCAGTACTTC. Residues: CASSPTSGGPEQYF. The gene calls are TRBV18 and TRBJ2-7; TRBD2 aligns across 12 bases. V gave up 6 bases and J gave up 6 bases; unmatched junction bases: 6. Germline CDR1 reads KGHSH; CDR2 reads LQKENI. The CDR3 is 14 residues long.

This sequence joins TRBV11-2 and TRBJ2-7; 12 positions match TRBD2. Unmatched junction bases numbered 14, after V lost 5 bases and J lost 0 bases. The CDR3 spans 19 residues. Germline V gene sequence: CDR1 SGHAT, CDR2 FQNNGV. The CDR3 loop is CASSPLGLAGGWSSYEQYF. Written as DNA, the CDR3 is TGTGCCAGCAGCCCGTTGGGGCTAGCGGGGGGGTGGAGCTCCTACGAGCAGTACTTC. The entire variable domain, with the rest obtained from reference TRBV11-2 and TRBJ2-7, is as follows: EAGVAQSPRYKIIEKRQSVAFWCNPISGHATLYWYQQILGQGPKLLIQFQNNGVVDDSQLPKDRFSAERLKGVDSTLKIQPAKLEDSAVYLCASSPLGLAGGWSSYEQYFGPGTRLTVT.

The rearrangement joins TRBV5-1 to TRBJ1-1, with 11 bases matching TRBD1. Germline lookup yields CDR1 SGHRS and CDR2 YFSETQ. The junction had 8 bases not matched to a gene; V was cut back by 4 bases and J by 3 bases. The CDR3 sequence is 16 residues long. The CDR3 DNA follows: TGCGCCAGCAGCCGCGGACAGGGGGCGGTGTACACTGAAGCTTTCTTT. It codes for CASSRGQGAVYTEAFF.